Detailed here is one TCR beta chain. The sample originates from a study of OX40 agonist ivuxolimab in advanced cancers. Libraries were prepared by immunoSEQ multiplex PCR; TCRdb keeps only in-frame clonotypes and omits some of them. Of some 76,000 clones listed, over 75% are singletons. The CDR3 is 12 residues long. CDR1 is MGHDK, CDR2 SYGVNS, per germline. The germline V and J ends were trimmed by 5 bases and 1 base, with 5 bases remaining between them. The genes are TRBV25-1 and TRBJ1-1; D is ambiguous. The material sequenced was CD4+ or CD8+ T cells sorted from blood, taken in a trial of the OX40 agonist ivuxolimab. This receptor was taken from an adult with an advanced solid tumor such as melanoma, head and neck, liver or kidney cancer. The DNA for the CDR3 is TGTGCCAGCAGTTTAGGGAACACTGAAGCTTTCTTT. It encodes CASSLGNTEAFF.